The present T cell receptor beta chain was sequenced within a study of human T cells and chemical hapten exposure. Turning to the study itself: TCR yields differed between samples (mainly from small differences in pooled library volume).

It was from unfractionated whole blood that total RNA was extracted. One entry per CDR3 protein, called by TCRdb with MiXCR from the 5' RACE reads. Of over 95,000 distinct CDR3 sequences in the sample, roughly a fifth are singletons; the top ten hold around 2.7%. From germline, CDR1 is MDHEN and CDR2 SYDVKM. After removal of 3 bases from V and 2 bases from J, the junction contained 10 bases not matched to a gene. The CDR3 contains 16 residues. This clonotype originated in a human donor in good health. The rearrangement uses TRBV28 and TRBJ2-7, with TRBD2 matching over 7 bases. The CDR3 sequence: CASSFSLTSATYEQYF. The DNA for the CDR3 is TGTGCCAGCAGTTTTAGCCTAACTAGCGCTACCTACGAGCAGTACTTC.